This TCR beta chain was profiled in a study of T cell responses to AZD1222 COVID-19 vaccine. Findings and limits, study-wide: Spike-specific TCR depth and breadth grew after two AZD1222 doses. Of spike-specific TCRs, nearly half reportedly target regions left unmutated in variants. Clonal diversity may have been underestimated, and the donors were mostly white British, with more females than males. Repertoires were sampled only after the peak T cell response.

Clones were sequenced by immunoSEQ multiplex PCR, and TCRdb holds only the in-frame ones, with some missing. The sample records roughly 49,000 clones, more than 65% being singletons. Concerning this clone: Its antigen is unknown.

Trimming took off 1 base at V and 4 bases at J, with 10 bases between the two ends. This CDR3 is 14 amino acids long. The germline gives CDR1 LGHDT, CDR2 YNNKEL (reference sequence). The sample in question was peripheral blood, obtained on day 0 of MenACWY control vaccination. The sequence was collected from an adult in good health. The chain combines TRBV3-1 (or the pseudogene TRBV3-2) with TRBJ1-2; D remains unclear. The CDR3 coding sequence is TGTGCCAGCAGCCAAGCCACCAGACTCTATGGCTACACCTTC. Translated, it gives CASSQATRLYGYTF.